This T cell receptor (beta chain) was sequenced during a study of blood T cells in healthy people across ages. Next came a second PCR, run for 7 to 11 cycles, which used a sample-barcoded 5' primer along with a J-beta primer mix. From the 5' RACE reads, TCRdb called clonotypes with MiXCR, one entry per CDR3 protein. Of about 670,000 distinct CDR3 sequences listed, around 52% are singletons. Trimming took off 5 bases at V and 2 bases at J, with 7 bases between the two ends. CDR1 and CDR2 from the germline V gene are SGHRS and YFSETQ. The CDR3 is 13 residues long. The sample taken for sequencing was blood. The sequence was obtained from a woman of 80 years or more in good health. The V gene is TRBV5-1, the J gene TRBJ2-2; D is possibly TRBD2 (5 bases). CDR3 protein: CASRRDNTGELFF. The CDR3 DNA reads as TGCGCCAGCAGACGGGATAACACCGGGGAGCTGTTTTTT.